Listed here are 32 T cell receptor beta chains from one sample, sequenced in a study of blood T cell repertoires in COVID-19. Method: immunoSEQ multiplex PCR; TCRdb's copy keeps in-frame clones and lacks some. Here the sample spans approximately 75,000 clones, 80% to 90% being singletons. What was sequenced was peripheral blood. These receptors came from a man older than 75 with COVID-19, enrolled during active disease.

The rearrangement uses TRBV6-1 and TRBJ1-3; 8 nucleotides align to TRBD1. J lost 3 bases, V lost 3 bases, and 1 base had no gene match. The CDR3 covers 14 residues. Germline V gene lookup returns CDR1 MNHNS and CDR2 SASEGT. Here the CDR3 reads CASSDRGLGNTIYF. CDR3 DNA sequence: TGTGCCAGCAGTGACAGGGGGCTTGGAAACACCATATATTTT.

In this sample, this clone turned up a few times. The V call is TRBV6-2 or TRBV6-3, the J call TRBJ2-5; D may be TRBD1 (6 bases). The V end lost 4 bases, the J end lost 3 bases, and 12 bases lay between the germline ends. The CDR3 is made up of 14 amino acids. Looked up from germline, CDR1 is MNHEY and CDR2 is SVGEGT. The CDR3 loop reads CASSSWTAEETQYF. The CDR3 nucleotides read TGTGCCAGCAGTTCCTGGACAGCTGAAGAGACCCAGTACTTC.

This rearrangement joins TRBV7-8 to TRBJ2-5, with a possible D match to TRBD1 (6 bases). V gave up 0 bases and J gave up 1 base, with 6 bases separating them. This CDR3 is built from 14 residues. CDR1 and CDR2 (germline): SGHVS, FQNEAQ. CDR3 region: CASSLAGAQETQYF. The DNA for the CDR3 is TGTGCCAGCAGCTTAGCGGGGGCCCAAGAGACCCAGTACTTC.

In its sample, this clone was seen once. This chain connects TRBV5-1 to TRBJ1-4, with 7 bases identical to TRBD1. In germline, CDR1 is SGHRS, CDR2 YFSETQ. This CDR3 contains 14 residues. The V gene end was trimmed by 2 bases and the J gene end by 7 bases; junction bases not matched to a gene: 5. The DNA for the CDR3 is TGCGCCAGCAGCTTAAGGACAGGCTTTGAAAAACTGTTTTTT. Translating it yields CASSLRTGFEKLFF.

This clone was counted a single time. The J gene is TRBJ2-3, the V gene TRBV5-1; 8 bases map to TRBD2. After removal of 3 bases from V and 2 bases from J, the junction contained 8 bases not matched to a gene. Germline V gene sequence: CDR1 SGHRS, CDR2 YFSETQ. The CDR3 covers 16 residues. The CDR3 DNA follows: TGCGCCAGCAGCTCCCCGGCCGGGGGGGCCACAGATACGCAGTATTTT. Translation gives CASSSPAGGATDTQYF.

The chain has TRBV19 and TRBJ2-7; the D gene is possibly TRBD2 (6 bases). The CDR3 loop spans 14 amino acids. Deletions cut 1 base from V and 4 bases from J, with 11 bases between. CDR1 is LNHDA, CDR2 SQIVND, per germline (reference sequence). The CDR3 loop is CASSIGQGGYEQYF. In DNA, the CDR3 is TGTGCCAGTAGTATAGGTCAGGGAGGTTACGAGCAGTACTTC. Based on the CDR3 plus reference TRBV19 and TRBJ2-7, the full variable domain is DGGITQSPKYLFRKEGQNVTLSCEQNLNHDAMYWYRQDPGQGLRLIYYSQIVNDFQKGDIAEGYSVSREKKESFPLTVTSAQKNPTAFYLCASSIGQGGYEQYFGPGTRLTVT.

The chain recombines TRBV29-1 with TRBJ2-5, with 7 positions matching TRBD1. CDR1 is SQVTM and CDR2 is ANQGSEA in the germline V gene. The CDR3 extends over 13 amino acids. After removal of 3 bases from V and 5 bases from J, the junction contained 6 bases not matched to a gene. CDR3 protein: CSVDDRVDETQYF. Here the CDR3 DNA reads TGCAGCGTTGATGACAGGGTAGACGAGACCCAGTACTTC.

V usage is TRBV7-2 and J usage is TRBJ2-2, with D uncertain. CDR1 is SGHTA, CDR2 FQGNSA, per germline. This CDR3 is 13 amino acids long. V lost 6 bases to trimming and J lost 1 base, with 6 bases between them. In DNA form, the CDR3 reads TGTGCCAGCAGACACAGGAACACCGGGGAGCTGTTTTTT. It is translated as CASRHRNTGELFF.

This clone was observed once. The CDR3 spells CASSFTTGVRSTDTQYF. The CDR3 DNA reads TGTGCCAGCAGCTTTACGACAGGGGTGCGAAGCACAGATACGCAGTATTTT. This chain links TRBV9 with TRBJ2-3; 8 bases line up with TRBD1. The CDR3 runs 17 residues. CDR1 SGDLS and CDR2 YYNGEE come from the germline V gene. J lost 0 bases, V lost 4 bases, and 10 bases had no gene match. Full variable domain (outside the CDR3, taken from reference TRBV9 and TRBJ2-3): DSGVTQTPKHLITATGQRVTLRCSPRSGDLSVYWYQQSLDQGLQFLIQYYNGEERAKGNILERFSAQQFPDLHSELNLSSLELGDSALYFCASSFTTGVRSTDTQYFGPGTRLTVL.

The gene calls are TRBV25-1 and TRBJ1-1, with D perhaps matching TRBD1 (6 bases). With 1 base removed from V and 4 bases from J, the gap between germline ends came to 13 bases. The CDR3 has 15 residues. Germline CDR1 is MGHDK and CDR2 is SYGVNS. The CDR3 protein is CASSELEQGFTEAFF. In DNA, the CDR3 is TGTGCCAGCAGTGAATTGGAACAGGGCTTCACTGAAGCTTTCTTT.

This sequence joins TRBV7-9 and TRBJ1-1, with D possibly being TRBD1 (5 bases). V gave up 3 bases and J gave up 6 bases, with 11 bases separating them. The CDR3 totals 13 residues. Germline assignment: CDR1 SEHNR and CDR2 FQNEAQ (reference sequence). CDR3 sequence reads: CASSFTGGSEAFF. As DNA, the CDR3 is TGTGCCAGCAGCTTCACCGGGGGTTCTGAAGCTTTCTTT.

The J gene is TRBJ2-7, the V gene TRBV25-1, with 9 bases fitting TRBD1. CDR1 MGHDK and CDR2 SYGVNS come from the germline V gene. V gave up 4 bases and J gave up 2 bases; unmatched junction bases: 6. The length of the CDR3 is 15 residues. The CDR3 is CASSVQGAGAYEQYF. The CDR3 DNA follows: TGTGCCAGCAGTGTACAGGGGGCAGGGGCCTACGAGCAGTACTTC.

This clone was seen a single time. DNA for the CDR3: TGTGCCAGCAGTCACAGCGGGAGGAACACTGAAGCTTTCTTT. Protein product: CASSHSGRNTEAFF. V is TRBV27 and J is TRBJ1-1; no definite D call. Trimming took 5 bases from V and 1 from J, leaving 11 bases between them. This CDR3 has 14 residues. Germline CDR1 reads MNHEY; CDR2 reads SMNVEV (reference sequence).

The chain recombines TRBV19 with TRBJ2-2, with 9 bases lining up with TRBD2. The V and J ends lost 2 bases and 4 bases, in that order; junction bases with no gene match: 2. Germline values: CDR1 LNHDA, CDR2 SQIVND (reference sequence). CDR3 length: 15 amino acids. The CDR3 DNA follows: TGTGCCAGTAGTATAAGGCGGGGGGGCACCGGGGAGCTGTTTTTT. It is translated as CASSIRRGGTGELFF.

This clone was observed a handful of times. The chain recombines TRBV18 with TRBJ2-7; D is possibly TRBD1 (5 bases). This CDR3 region has 14 residues. Trimming took 2 bases from V and 2 from J, leaving 10 bases between them. Germline CDR1 KGHSH, CDR2 LQKENI. CDR3 DNA: TGTGCCAGCTCACCAGTCGACAGAGCCTACGAGCAGTACTTC. It codes for CASSPVDRAYEQYF.

The rearrangement joins TRBV2 to TRBJ1-5, with 9 bases identical to TRBD1. V dropped 6 bases and J dropped 7; count of bases not matched to a gene: 4. From germline, CDR1 is SNHLY and CDR2 FYNNEI. The CDR3 is made up of 13 amino acids. The CDR3 sequence is CASRQGAWQPQHF. The CDR3 nucleotides read TGTGCCAGCAGACAGGGGGCCTGGCAGCCCCAGCATTTT. The full variable domain, completed using reference TRBV2 and TRBJ1-5, is EPEVTQTPSHQVTQMGQEVILRCVPISNHLYFYWYRQILGQKVEFLVSFYNNEISEKSEIFDDQFSVERPDGSNFTLKIRSTKLEDSAMYFCASRQGAWQPQHFGDGTRLSIL.

V usage is TRBV21-1 and J usage is TRBJ1-2; TRBD1 reflects the table's D call only, with no check against the DNA. TRBV21-1 is a known pseudogene. The CDR3 spans 17 residues. The CDR3 nucleotides read TGTGCCAGCAGCACGGGACAGGGGGCGCTTGGATGCTATGGCTACACCTTC. Translated: CASSTGQGALGCYGYTF.

This rearrangement joins TRBV24-1 to TRBJ2-7; 8 nucleotides match TRBD1. The CDR3 spans 13 residues. V dropped 7 bases and J dropped 5; count of bases not matched to a gene: 6. Germline loops: CDR1 KGHDR, CDR2 SFDVKD. The CDR3 loop reads CATRDRADNEQYF. The DNA of the CDR3 is TGTGCCACCAGGGACAGGGCAGACAACGAGCAGTACTTC.

The rearrangement joins TRBV10-3 to TRBJ2-5; D not certain. CDR3 length: 14 residues. Between the trimmed V and J ends, which lost 4 bases and 7 bases, there was a span of 16 bases. Germline V gene lookup returns CDR1 ENHRY and CDR2 SYGVKD. CDR3: CAISAFTEGGTQYF. CDR3 bases: TGTGCCATCAGTGCATTTACGGAAGGCGGGACCCAGTACTTC.

The chain uses TRBV15 and TRBJ2-5; 9 bases line up with TRBD1. The junction had 7 bases not matched to a gene; V was cut back by 1 base and J by 4 bases. Per the germline V gene, CDR1 is LNHNV and CDR2 is YYDKDF (reference sequence). This CDR3 region has 16 residues. The CDR3, as DNA: TGTGCCACCAGCAGAGGGACAGGGGCGATAGGAGAGACCCAGTACTTC. Its translation: CATSRGTGAIGETQYF.

The chain links TRBV4-1 to TRBJ1-5; D remains ambiguous. Per germline, CDR1 MGHRA and CDR2 YSYEKL. The CDR3 sequence is 14 residues long. V shed 4 bases and J shed 0 bases, with 7 bases lying between them. The CDR3 sequence is CASSPGYSNQPQHF. Written as DNA, the CDR3 is TGCGCCAGCAGCCCCGGGTATAGCAATCAGCCCCAGCATTTT.

The rearrangement uses TRBV7-2 and TRBJ1-6; tentatively, D is TRBD1 (5 bases). Germline-derived CDR1 and CDR2 are SGHTA and FQGNSA. The germline V and J ends were trimmed by 1 base and 8 bases, with 12 bases remaining between them. CDR3 length: 15 amino acids. CDR3 residues: CASSLVGGDHSPLHF. DNA for the CDR3: TGTGCCAGCAGCTTAGTTGGCGGGGACCATTCACCCCTCCACTTT.

The chain uses TRBV6-4 and TRBJ1-5, with 7 bases aligning to TRBD1. The CDR3 is made up of 15 amino acids. J was trimmed by 0 bases and V by 6 bases; bases with no gene match: 5. CDR1 is MRHNA and CDR2 is SNTAGT in the germline V gene. The CDR3: CASRSQGNSNQPQHF. DNA of the CDR3: TGTGCCAGCAGATCACAGGGGAATAGCAATCAGCCCCAGCATTTT.

The chain uses TRBV6-4 and TRBJ2-3; a weak D match, TRBD1 (6 bases). V was trimmed by 6 bases and J by 4 bases, leaving 14 bases between them. Germline V lookup: CDR1 MRHNA, CDR2 SNTAGT. This CDR3 has 14 amino acids. The CDR3 sequence: CASSLNTGSDTQYF. CDR3 DNA sequence: TGTGCCAGCAGCCTAAACACAGGGTCAGATACGCAGTATTTT.

The chain joins TRBV28 to TRBJ1-1; unclear D gene. The CDR3 totals 15 residues. Trimming removed 1 base at V and 2 bases at J, with 11 bases between. Germline loops: CDR1 MDHEN, CDR2 SYDVKM. CDR3 sequence reads: CASSLYGSPNTEAFF. CDR3 bases: TGTGCCAGCAGTTTATATGGCTCCCCTAACACTGAAGCTTTCTTT.

The chain combines TRBV18 with TRBJ1-6; D remains ambiguous. The germline V gene encodes CDR1 KGHSH and CDR2 LQKENI. Trimming took 0 bases from V and 4 from J, leaving 10 bases between them. The CDR3 sequence is 16 residues long. CDR3 coding DNA: TGTGCCAGCTCACCACCGAACAGAGATTATAATTCACCCCTCCACTTT. Residues: CASSPPNRDYNSPLHF.

V gene TRBV19 combines with J gene TRBJ1-2; D perhaps matches TRBD1 (6 bases). V was pared by 5 bases and J by 4 bases, with 14 bases between. Germline-derived CDR1 and CDR2 are LNHDA and SQIVND (reference sequence). The CDR3 length is 14 residues. CDR3 sequence reads: CASSGAQGPYGYTF. As DNA, the CDR3 is TGTGCCAGTAGTGGTGCTCAGGGGCCCTATGGCTACACCTTC.

J is TRBJ2-1 and V is TRBV28; a possible D gene is TRBD2 (6 bases). CDR3 length equals 15 residues. V was clipped by 2 bases and J by 6 bases, with 14 bases between them. Germline V gene data show CDR1 as MDHEN and CDR2 as SYDVKM. The CDR3 spells CASSLKRRGGNEQFF. As DNA, the CDR3 is TGTGCCAGCAGTTTAAAGAGACGGGGAGGCAATGAGCAGTTCTTC.

CDR3 loop: CASSEPRTGTGNTIYF. In DNA, the CDR3 is TGTGCCAGCAGTGAACCCCGGACAGGGACTGGAAACACCATATATTTT. V is TRBV6-1 and J is TRBJ1-3; the match to TRBD1 covers 8 bases. V was clipped by 2 bases and J by 2 bases; unmatched bases: 5. This CDR3 is 16 amino acids long. CDR1 and CDR2 (germline): MNHNS, SASEGT.

This sequence joins TRBV7-2 and TRBJ1-3; tentative D call: TRBD1 (5 bases). V dropped 3 bases and J dropped 0 bases, with 6 bases sitting between them. Germline V gene sequence: CDR1 SGHTA, CDR2 FQGNSA. CDR3 length: 14 residues. In nucleotides, the CDR3 is TGTGCCAGCAGCTTTGACAGCTCTGGAAACACCATATATTTT. As protein: CASSFDSSGNTIYF.

This clone was recorded only once. The chain joins TRBV6-5 to TRBJ1-2; D unresolved. Trimming left V 6 bases short and J 2 bases short, with 10 bases between. Germline lookup yields CDR1 MNHEY and CDR2 SVGAGI. CDR3 size: 13 residues. The CDR3: CASRREGNYGYTF. The DNA for the CDR3 is TGTGCCAGCAGAAGAGAGGGAAACTATGGCTACACCTTC.

The chain uses TRBV2 and TRBJ2-5; weak D call: TRBD2 (5 bases). Germline V lookup: CDR1 SNHLY, CDR2 FYNNEI. This CDR3 contains 13 residues. V was shortened by 6 bases and J by 6 bases, with 14 bases between the two germline ends. This CDR3 is CASRERALKTQYF. For the CDR3, the DNA is TGTGCCAGCAGGGAGAGGGCTCTAAAGACCCAGTACTTC.